The 7 T cell receptor beta chains below were found in one sample sequenced in a study of CD8 T cells in ankylosing spondylitis. Study outcomes and limitations: Seemingly distinctive of ankylosing spondylitis blood was a TCR beta motif formed by eight highly homologous variants.

Antigens for these TCRs are unknown. TCRdb independently ran MiXCR on the 5' RACE reads; one entry per CDR3 protein. The repertoire consists of fewer than 450,000 distinct CDR3 sequences, with over 15% occurring once and the leading ten covering approximately 1%. Sequencing was done on a sample of blood, either unsorted or a sorted T cell fraction (not recorded which). The source is a male donor with ankylosing spondylitis.

This clonotype was picked up a small number of times. For the CDR3, the DNA is TGTGCCTGGACCGGTAGAAAACGGGATACGCAGTATTTT. Encoded protein: CAWTGRKRDTQYF. The genes are TRBV30 and TRBJ2-3; D is uncertain. Trimming took 4 bases from V and 6 from J, leaving 14 bases between them. The CDR3 sequence is 13 residues long. Germline V gene lookup returns CDR1 GTSNPN and CDR2 SVGIG (reference sequence).

Here the CDR3 DNA reads TGTGCCAGCAGCTTAGCGCTGGGACTAGCGGGGCTCCAAGGGGGTATGTTCGAGCAGTACTTC. It specifies CASSLALGLAGLQGGMFEQYF. The chain is built from TRBV7-2 and TRBJ2-7; 13 nucleotides match TRBD2. This CDR3 is built from 21 residues. With V trimmed by 0 bases and J by 6 bases, 20 bases remained unmatched. The germline CDR1 and CDR2 sequences are SGHTA and FQGNSA.

The V gene is TRBV2, the J gene TRBJ1-5, with no clear D. This CDR3 has 14 amino acids. Trimming took off 5 bases at V and 0 bases at J, with 8 bases between the two ends. Germline lookup yields CDR1 SNHLY and CDR2 FYNNEI. This CDR3 is CASSPVNSNQPQHF. The CDR3 nucleotides read TGTGCCAGCAGTCCGGTCAATAGCAATCAGCCCCAGCATTTT.

The table lists this clonotype with a few counts. The gene calls are TRBV10-3 and TRBJ2-7; D is possibly TRBD1 (11 bases). This CDR3 comprises 18 residues. Germline V gene sequence: CDR1 ENHRY, CDR2 SYGVKD. V was clipped by 6 bases and J by 3 bases, with 27 bases between them. CDR3 nucleotide sequence: TGTGCCATCAGCTCCGGGACAGGGGGGCCTAGCGGGGGCTACGAGCAGTACTTC. Its translation: CAISSGTGGPSGGYEQYF.

The J gene is TRBJ2-3, the V gene TRBV6-5; 11 bases map to TRBD2. The junction had 6 bases not matched to a gene; V was cut back by 6 bases and J by 13 bases. CDR3 length: 12 amino acids. Per the germline V gene, CDR1 is MNHEY and CDR2 is SVGAGI. Here the CDR3 reads CASSSTSGNEYF. The CDR3 region has the DNA TGTGCCAGCAGCTCGACTAGCGGGAATGAGTATTTT.

This rearrangement joins TRBV24-1 to TRBJ2-1; 12 bases are a match to TRBD2. This CDR3 has 17 residues. From germline, CDR1 is KGHDR and CDR2 SFDVKD. Trimming cost V 4 bases and J 5 bases; bases outside gene matches: 8. CDR3 region: CATSDPGLAGGHNEQFF. The CDR3 bases are TGTGCCACCAGTGACCCTGGGCTAGCGGGAGGGCACAATGAGCAGTTCTTC.

The table lists this clonotype with many counts. V gene TRBV12-3 or TRBV12-4 combines with J gene TRBJ2-3, with TRBD2 identical over 7 bases. V was clipped by 5 bases and J by 1 base; unmatched bases: 9. The CDR3 length is 16 residues. CDR3 bases: TGTGCCAGCAGTCTACGGGCTAGCGGACGCACAGATACGCAGTATTTT. Its protein product is CASSLRASGRTDTQYF.